A single sample is the source of the 13 T cell receptor beta chains below, sequenced in a study of identifying expanded T cells in peripheral blood. Generated by immunoSEQ multiplex PCR, the TCRdb table keeps only in-frame clones and is missing some. The table lists around 57,000 clones, more than 70% of them singletons. Specimen: blood. These receptors all come from a person aged 18 to 69 in good health.

With regard to this clone: The sample carries other DNA sequences with the same CDR3. The chain couples TRBV7-8 to TRBJ2-7, with D tentatively TRBD2 (5 bases). Germline V CDR1 and CDR2: SGHVS, FQNEAQ. The CDR3 has 14 residues. Trimming removed 5 bases at V and 0 bases at J, with 11 bases between. The CDR3 sequence is CASSPPGFSYEQYF. As DNA, the CDR3 is TGTGCCAGCAGCCCCCCGGGGTTCTCCTACGAGCAGTACTTC.

The chain carries TRBV7-9 and TRBJ2-2; 7 nucleotides match TRBD1. V trimming: 4 bases; J trimming: 5 bases; junction bases outside the gene matches: 13. The length of the CDR3 is 17 residues. Germline lookup yields CDR1 SEHNR and CDR2 FQNEAQ (reference sequence). DNA of the CDR3: TGTGCCAGCAGCTCCGCCCCAAGGGGGCAGGGAACCGGGGAGCTGTTTTTT. Translating gives CASSSAPRGQGTGELFF.

The CDR3 nucleotides are TGTGCCAGCTCACCGGAGGGACAGAACACTGAAGCTTTCTTT. Amino acids: CASSPEGQNTEAFF. This rearrangement joins TRBV18 to TRBJ1-1; weak D call: TRBD1 (6 bases). This CDR3 has 14 amino acids. Trimming removed 3 bases at V and 1 base at J, with 9 bases between. Germline V lookup: CDR1 KGHSH, CDR2 LQKENI.

The chain combines TRBV6-4 with TRBJ2-3; a possible D gene is TRBD2 (5 bases). The CDR3 runs 15 residues. Looked up from germline, CDR1 is MRHNA and CDR2 is SNTAGT. V was shortened by 3 bases and J by 2 bases, with 12 bases between the two germline ends. The CDR3 DNA sequence: TGTGCCAGCAGTGAGGGGAGTCAGACCACAGATACGCAGTATTTT. As protein: CASSEGSQTTDTQYF.

The rearrangement joins TRBV9 to TRBJ1-1, with D possibly matching TRBD1 (6 bases). V lost 4 bases, J lost 0 bases, and 10 bases lay in between. Germline V gene lookup returns CDR1 SGDLS and CDR2 YYNGEE. This CDR3 region has 14 residues. The CDR3 nucleotides read TGTGCCAGCAGCATAACAGGGTTGAACACTGAAGCTTTCTTT. Its translation is CASSITGLNTEAFF.

The chain recombines TRBV6-1 with TRBJ1-5; weak D call: TRBD1 (5 bases). The CDR3 has 18 amino acids. The V gene lost 2 bases and the J gene lost 0 bases, with 17 bases spanning the gap. Germline V gene lookup returns CDR1 MNHNS and CDR2 SASEGT. The CDR3 sequence is CASSELGTELYSNQPQHF. DNA of the CDR3: TGTGCCAGCAGTGAACTCGGGACGGAGCTATATAGCAATCAGCCCCAGCATTTT.

By frequency in the sample, this clone is medium-sized. The chain couples TRBV6-5 to TRBJ2-1; D not certain. The CDR3 extends over 13 amino acids. Germline assignment: CDR1 MNHEY and CDR2 SVGAGI. The V end was cut by 2 bases, the J end by 7 bases, with 9 bases between. CDR3 sequence: CASSYREQNEQFF. The CDR3, as DNA: TGTGCCAGCAGTTACCGCGAACAGAATGAGCAGTTCTTC.

This chain joins TRBV28 and TRBJ2-5, with D possibly matching TRBD2 (6 bases). The germline CDR1 and CDR2 sequences are MDHEN and SYDVKM. The ends were cut back, 5 bases at V and 0 bases at J, with 13 bases in the middle. CDR3 length: 15 residues. The CDR3 nucleotides are TGTGCCAGCAGTAATCGGCTAGCGTACCAAGAGACCCAGTACTTC. This codes for CASSNRLAYQETQYF.

The chain combines TRBV6-1 with TRBJ2-7; D uncertain. CDR1 and CDR2 from the germline V gene are MNHNS and SASEGT. This CDR3 contains 14 residues. Trimming stripped 6 bases from V and 0 bases from J, with 12 bases between. CDR3 sequence reads: CASSPTGASYEQYF. CDR3 bases: TGTGCCAGCAGCCCCACGGGCGCCTCCTACGAGCAGTACTTC.

This clone was detected a few times. The chain uses TRBV13 and TRBJ2-3; 14 nucleotides align to TRBD2. V trimming: 3 bases; J trimming: 3 bases; junction bases outside the gene matches: 2. Germline V CDR1 and CDR2: PRHDT, FYEKMQ (reference sequence). The CDR3 runs to 16 residues. The chain's CDR3 is CASSLGLAGVTDTQYF. In DNA form, the CDR3 reads TGTGCCAGCAGCTTGGGACTAGCGGGAGTGACAGATACGCAGTATTTT.

The chain carries TRBV5-1 and TRBJ1-1; 7 bases are a match to TRBD1. J was trimmed by 3 bases and V by 3 bases; bases with no gene match: 5. The CDR3 consists of 14 residues. Germline-derived CDR1 and CDR2 are SGHRS and YFSETQ. The CDR3 reads CASSWLRGDTEAFF. Here the CDR3 DNA reads TGCGCCAGCAGCTGGCTCAGGGGGGACACTGAAGCTTTCTTT.

The chain has TRBV5-6 and TRBJ2-7; 7 bases fit TRBD2. Germline trimming cut 2 bases from V and 5 bases from J; bases unmatched to any gene: 7. The CDR3 length is 14 residues. Germline V gene lookup returns CDR1 SGHDT and CDR2 YYEEEE. CDR3 DNA: TGTGCCAGCAGCTTTACGCGGGAGATACACGAGCAGTACTTC. Its protein product is CASSFTREIHEQYF.

The chain carries TRBV5-1 and TRBJ2-7; D not certain. The CDR3 runs to 15 residues. V gave up 0 bases and J gave up 2 bases, with 12 bases separating them. Germline V gene data show CDR1 as SGHRS and CDR2 as YFSETQ. The CDR3 protein is CASSLDAGPTYEQYF. In DNA form, the CDR3 reads TGCGCCAGCAGCTTGGACGCAGGTCCTACCTACGAGCAGTACTTC.